The 26 T cell receptor beta chains in this list originate from one sample, sequenced in a study of cytomegalovirus exposure and HLA in healthy donors (dated by TCRdb to between 2016 and 2019). The receptor library was made with the immunoSEQ multiplex PCR assay. A mixture of 60 forward primers for TCR Vbeta segments and 13 reverse primers for TCR Jbeta segments was used in the multiplex PCR. The clones in this table, taken by TCRdb from immuneACCESS, are in-frame only. Not every clone is retained; where verified, under half of the shortfall comes from an unresolved V gene, and the cause of the rest is unknown. This sample gives just over 200,000 clones in total; approximately 79% of them show up just once. The ten largest make up 1.7% of the sample. Sequencing used PBMCs. These receptors came from a man between 50 and 59 years old in good health and CMV-seronegative.

Of note for this clone: One end of the junction does not line up with germline, which may come from a read error. The chain uses TRBV7-7 and TRBJ2-5, with TRBD1 identical over 7 bases. The CDR3 contains 20 residues. Per germline, CDR1 SSHAT and CDR2 FNYEAQ (reference sequence). The CDR3 loop is CASSLRDRNYLDKAGETQYF. The CDR3 DNA reads as TGTGCTAGCAGCTTGAGGGACAGAAACTATCTAGATAAGGCAGGGGAGACCCAGTACTTC.

V gene TRBV19 combines with J gene TRBJ2-4; 12 nucleotides agree with TRBD2. The CDR3 contains 18 residues. Germline V gives CDR1 LNHDA, CDR2 SQIVND (reference sequence). V lost 4 bases, J lost 1 base, and 8 bases stayed unmatched. The CDR3 bases are TGTGCCAGTAGTAACCTAGCGGGAGGGCCCTTGGCCAAAAACATTCAGTACTTC. Translated, it gives CASSNLAGGPLAKNIQYF.

The rearrangement links TRBV5-1 to TRBJ2-5; tentative D call: TRBD1 (5 bases). The J call is in doubt because the DNA end fits TRBJ2-7 better. This CDR3 has 13 amino acids. Germline V gives CDR1 SGHRS, CDR2 YFSETQ. Written as DNA, the CDR3 is TGCGCCAGCAGCTTGGGCAGGGACTACGAGCAGTACTTC. Translation gives CASSLGRDYEQYF.

The CDR3 is CASSPPVSGSGEQYF. The CDR3 coding sequence is TGTGCCAGCAGCCCCCCTGTTAGCGGGAGCGGAGAGCAGTACTTC. The chain is built from TRBV7-2 and TRBJ2-7; 9 positions agree with TRBD2. The germline gives CDR1 SGHTA, CDR2 FQGNSA. The CDR3 is 15 residues long. V trimming: 5 bases; J trimming: 7 bases; junction bases outside the gene matches: 12.

This chain joins TRBV18 and TRBJ2-3; the D is unclear. This CDR3 is built from 16 residues. V gave up 5 bases and J gave up 0 bases, with 15 bases separating them. CDR1 is KGHSH and CDR2 is LQKENI in the germline V gene. The CDR3 loop is CASSAVRISSTDTQYF. DNA for the CDR3: TGTGCCAGCTCAGCAGTCAGGATTTCTAGCACAGATACGCAGTATTTT.

The CDR3 DNA sequence: TGTGCCAGCAGGGAAAATAGCGGGAGGGGAGACACAGATACGCAGTATTTT. Its translation: CASRENSGRGDTDTQYF. The chain combines TRBV27 with TRBJ2-3, with 11 positions matching TRBD2. CDR3 length equals 17 residues. Per germline, CDR1 MNHEY and CDR2 SMNVEV (reference sequence). The trim removed 6 bases at V and 2 bases at J, leaving 10 bases unmatched.

The rearrangement links TRBV2 to TRBJ2-2; 9 bases line up with TRBD2. There are 15 residues in the CDR3. Germline trimming cut 9 bases from V and 4 bases from J; bases unmatched to any gene: 9. The V gene's germline CDR1 is SNHLY and CDR2 FYNNEI. This CDR3 reads CASLLAGLGTGELFF. CDR3 nucleotides: TGTGCCAGTCTGCTAGCGGGATTGGGCACCGGGGAGCTGTTTTTT. Supplemented by reference TRBV2 and TRBJ2-2, the full variable domain reads EPEVTQTPSHQVTQMGQEVILRCVPISNHLYFYWYRQILGQKVEFLVSFYNNEISEKSEIFDDQFSVERPDGSNFTLKIRSTKLEDSAMYFCASLLAGLGTGELFFGEGSRLTVL.

This clone was recorded once. This chain connects TRBV28 to TRBJ2-7; 9 bases agree with TRBD2. V lost 7 bases, J lost 10 bases, and 38 bases stayed unmatched. CDR1 and CDR2 (germline): MDHEN, SYDVKM. The CDR3 sequence is 22 residues long. The CDR3 here is CASKKTWTAPSVWAGRGGEQYF. DNA for the CDR3: TGTGCCAGCAAGAAAACATGGACGGCTCCCTCGGTCTGGGCAGGGCGGGGGGGCGAACAGTACTTC.

CDR3 nucleotide sequence: TGTGCCAGCAGTGACTACAGGGGGCGGGCAGATACGCAGTATTTT. Its translation: CASSDYRGRADTQYF. This chain links TRBV9 with TRBJ2-3; TRBD1 matches at 9 bases. The CDR3 extends over 15 amino acids. V lost 5 bases to trimming and J lost 4 bases; unmatched junction nucleotides: 8. The germline CDR1 and CDR2 sequences are SGDLS and YYNGEE.

The chain employs TRBV6-1 and TRBJ2-1, with D possibly TRBD2 on 6 matching bases. CDR1 and CDR2 (germline): MNHNS, SASEGT. The V end lost 10 bases, the J end lost 4 bases, and 11 bases lay between the germline ends. This CDR3 region has 12 residues. CDR3 bases: TGTGCCACTTTAGCGGTGTACAATGAGCAGTTCTTC. This translates into CATLAVYNEQFF.

The chain uses TRBV10-3 and TRBJ1-3; 10 nucleotides agree with TRBD1. This CDR3 is 14 amino acids long. Unmatched junction bases numbered 2, after V lost 6 bases and J lost 3 bases. Germline V lookup: CDR1 ENHRY, CDR2 SYGVKD. CDR3 loop: CAIRGQGDGNTIYF. In DNA, the CDR3 is TGTGCCATCAGAGGACAGGGGGATGGAAACACCATATATTTT.

This rearrangement joins TRBV5-6 to TRBJ2-2, with a weak D call TRBD1 (6 bases). The CDR3 spans 15 residues. Germline-derived CDR1 and CDR2 are SGHDT and YYEEEE. V was trimmed by 1 base and J by 3 bases, leaving 10 bases between them. In nucleotides, the CDR3 is TGTGCCAGCAGCTTGACGGACAGACACACCGGGGAGCTGTTTTTT. This gives the protein CASSLTDRHTGELFF.

J is TRBJ2-1 and V is TRBV7-3; TRBD2 matches 8 bases. The junction had 5 bases not matched to a gene; V was cut back by 1 base and J by 0 bases. This CDR3 has 17 amino acids. Germline CDR1 and CDR2: SGHTA and FQGTGA. CDR3 coding DNA: TGTGCCAGCAGCTTAAACGGCGGGGGGCACTCCTACAATGAGCAGTTCTTC. Translating gives CASSLNGGGHSYNEQFF.

The chain carries TRBV6-6 and TRBJ2-5, with D unclear. With 7 bases removed from V and 6 bases from J, the gap between germline ends came to 18 bases. Germline V gene sequence: CDR1 MNHNY, CDR2 SVGAGI (reference sequence). This CDR3 is built from 14 residues. The CDR3 loop is CASTLGGSGQTQYF. The CDR3 DNA follows: TGTGCCAGCACCTTAGGTGGCAGTGGGCAGACCCAGTACTTC.

V is TRBV21-1 and J is TRBJ2-7; the DNA was not compared with TRBD2, the D call given in the table. TRBV21-1 is classified as a pseudogene. The CDR3 totals 17 residues. CDR3 protein: CASSKQEGREGSYEQYF. DNA of the CDR3: TGTGCCAGCAGCAAACAGGAGGGACGGGAGGGGTCCTACGAGCAGTACTTC.

The chain links TRBV9 to TRBJ1-2; D gene unclear. Germline loops: CDR1 SGDLS, CDR2 YYNGEE. V dropped 4 bases and J dropped 2 bases, with 12 bases sitting between them. The CDR3 runs 14 residues. CDR3 bases: TGTGCCAGCAGCCCGCCGGGTTCCAACTATGGCTACACCTTC. Its protein product is CASSPPGSNYGYTF.

The chain has TRBV30 and TRBJ2-3; 7 bases match TRBD1. This CDR3 is 15 amino acids long. Germline CDR1 is GTSNPN and CDR2 is SVGIG (reference sequence). V shed 0 bases, J shed 0 bases, and the junction held 3 bases outside the gene matches. The CDR3 DNA reads TGTGCCTGGAGTGTCTGGGACAGAAGCACAGATACGCAGTATTTT. This codes for CAWSVWDRSTDTQYF.

The V call is TRBV7-9, the J call TRBJ2-2; perhaps TRBD1 as D (8 bases). Germline CDR1 SEHNR, CDR2 FQNEAQ (reference sequence). The length of the CDR3 is 18 residues. Trimming left V 5 bases short and J 0 bases short, with 19 bases between. The CDR3 here is CASSPRGGQAPNTGELFF. The CDR3 DNA follows: TGTGCCAGCAGCCCCCGCGGGGGACAGGCCCCGAACACCGGGGAGCTGTTTTTT.

This chain links TRBV10-1 with TRBJ2-5, with a possible D match to TRBD2 (6 bases). The CDR3 has 15 amino acids. Trimming stripped 0 bases from V and 2 bases from J, with 10 bases between. Germline CDR1 reads WNHNN; CDR2 reads SYGVQD (reference sequence). The CDR3 sequence is CASSESGTGQETQYF. Written as DNA, the CDR3 is TGCGCCAGCAGTGAGTCGGGGACTGGGCAAGAGACCCAGTACTTC.

V usage is TRBV30 and J usage is TRBJ2-7; perhaps TRBD1 as D (5 bases). Germline CDR1 GTSNPN, CDR2 SVGIG (reference sequence). The CDR3 runs to 14 residues. The V gene lost 4 bases and the J gene lost 5 bases, with 18 bases spanning the gap. In DNA form, the CDR3 reads TGTGCCTGGACCCCCGGAGACCTCAGGGACGAGCAGTACTTC. It is translated as CAWTPGDLRDEQYF. The full variable domain, completed using reference TRBV30 and TRBJ2-7, is SQTIHQWPATLVQPVGSPLSLECTVEGTSNPNLYWYRQAAGRGLQLLFYSVGIGQISSEVPQNLSASRPQDRQFILSSKKLLLSDSGFYLCAWTPGDLRDEQYFGPGTRLTVT.

The gene calls are TRBV18 and TRBJ1-1, with 7 bases that match TRBD1. The CDR3 totals 13 residues. Germline CDR1 is KGHSH and CDR2 is LQKENI. V lost 6 bases, J lost 1 base, and 2 bases stayed unmatched. CDR3 nucleotides: TGTGCCAGCTCGAGACAGGGGAACACTGAAGCTTTCTTT. The encoded protein is CASSRQGNTEAFF.

This chain connects TRBV28 to TRBJ2-7; the D gene is possibly TRBD1 (5 bases). The germline gives CDR1 MDHEN, CDR2 SYDVKM. This CDR3 spans 14 amino acids. The V end was cut by 6 bases, the J end by 6 bases, with 18 bases between. The CDR3: CASSKTTATGEQYF. The CDR3 nucleotides read TGTGCCAGCAGCAAGACGACGGCTACAGGCGAGCAGTACTTC.

This clone was detected only once. This chain connects TRBV18 to TRBJ1-6, with 7 bases lining up with TRBD1. Germline-derived CDR1 and CDR2 are KGHSH and LQKENI. Unmatched junction bases numbered 7, after V lost 1 base and J lost 7 bases. This CDR3 has 16 amino acids. As DNA, the CDR3 is TGTGCCAGCTCACCACACCCGGGACAGTCCAATTCACCCCTCCACTTT. It is translated as CASSPHPGQSNSPLHF.

This clone has just one count. The chain recombines TRBV7-9 with TRBJ1-3; TRBD1 matches at 8 bases. Trimming at V came to 4 bases and at J to 0 bases, leaving 11 bases not matched to a gene. This CDR3 spans 18 amino acids. From germline, CDR1 is SEHNR and CDR2 FQNEAQ (reference sequence). The CDR3 is CASSSASRQGSSGNTIYF. The CDR3 nucleotides read TGTGCCAGCAGCTCAGCCTCCCGACAGGGGAGCTCTGGAAACACCATATATTTT.

This chain links TRBV7-3 with TRBJ2-1; 10 nucleotides align to TRBD1. The CDR3 is 16 residues long. J was trimmed by 2 bases and V by 4 bases; bases with no gene match: 5. CDR1 is SGHTA and CDR2 is FQGTGA in the germline V gene. The CDR3 here is CASSWTGTGAYNEQFF. CDR3 DNA: TGTGCCAGCAGCTGGACCGGGACAGGGGCCTACAATGAGCAGTTCTTC.

The sample holds one count of this clone. The chain joins TRBV6-1 to TRBJ1-2; TRBD1 agrees at 12 bases. Per germline, CDR1 MNHNS and CDR2 SASEGT. The V gene end was trimmed by 3 bases and the J gene end by 0 bases; junction bases not matched to a gene: 11. The CDR3 has 19 residues. This chain's CDR3 is CASSEKFRDRGPSNYGYTF. The CDR3 DNA is TGTGCCAGCAGTGAGAAGTTCCGGGACAGGGGGCCCTCTAACTATGGCTACACCTTC.